This T cell receptor (beta chain) comes out of a study of blood T cell repertoires in COVID-19. Study information: The United States, Italy and Spain were the sources of the acute and convalescent COVID-19 samples. T cells, B-cell-depleted T cells, or PBMCs supplied cDNA or gDNA.

Germline V CDR1 and CDR2: SNHLY, FYNNEI. V shed 5 bases and J shed 3 bases, with 8 bases lying between them. This CDR3 contains 13 residues. Authors' data handling: Amplification of reference gene primers was used by the study to estimate nucleated cell counts. The table came from immunoSEQ multiplex PCR; TCRdb's copy has only in-frame clones and leaves some out. V, J and clone size reflect that table, while D and trimming were determined from the DNA. The sample carries 70,000 to 95,000 clones, approximately 80% recorded once. What was sequenced was peripheral blood. This rearrangement joins TRBV2 to TRBJ1-5; TRBD1 might be the D (6 bases). This receptor was identified in a human donor in a cohort sampled during active COVID-19. Here the CDR3 DNA reads TGTGCCAGCAGTACAGGGAACAATCAGCCCCAGCATTTT. Translating it yields CASSTGNNQPQHF.